The rows below give T cell receptor beta chains drawn from one sample of a study of early T cells in non-severe SARS-CoV-2 infection. TCRdb ran MiXCR on the 5' RACE reads and lists one entry per CDR3 protein. The repertoire holds approximately 100,000 distinct CDR3 sequences, with around 17% as singletons. Sequencing was carried out using whole blood. The receptors were sampled from an adult who was a healthcare worker with PCR-confirmed SARS-CoV-2 infection or an uninfected control (not recorded which). Both conserved end residues are part of each CDR3. D genes are given only for firm matches. Clone sizes are given selectively: once, few, many, or a class where the clone is expanded.

V,size,J,D,CDR3,DNA
TRBV30,NA,TRBJ1-1,TRBD1,CAWSRGQGGTEAFF,TGTGCCTGGAGCCGGGGACAGGGAGGAACTGAAGCTTTCTTT
TRBV18,NA,TRBJ1-5,TRBD1,CASSPQGAGNQPQHF,TGTGCCAGCTCACCACAGGGGGCCGGCAATCAGCCCCAGCATTTT
TRBV4-3,few,TRBJ1-3,NA,CASSQDRIVGNTIYF,TGCGCCAGCAGCCAAGATCGTATAGTTGGAAACACCATATATTTT
TRBV20-1,few,TRBJ2-7,TRBD2,CSASAGGSSYEQYF,TGCAGTGCCTCAGCGGGAGGGAGCTCCTACGAGCAGTACTTC
TRBV29-1,NA,TRBJ1-1,NA,CSVEGLMNTEAFF,TGCAGCGTAGAGGGGTTAATGAACACTGAAGCTTTCTTT
TRBV27,few,TRBJ1-2,TRBD1,CASSLFSRGGLYGYTF,TGTGCCAGCAGTTTATTTTCCCGAGGGGGCCTCTATGGCTACACCTTC
TRBV4-2,NA,TRBJ2-2,NA,CASSQDVSISNTGELFF,TGTGCCAGCAGCCAAGACGTAAGCATTTCGAACACCGGGGAGCTGTTTTTT
TRBV29-1,few,TRBJ1-2,TRBD1,CSHGQGDGYTF,TGCAGCCACGGACAGGGGGATGGCTACACCTTC
TRBV7-9,few,TRBJ1-1,NA,CASTLTGPSTEAFF,TGTGCCAGCACCCTAACAGGGCCCTCCACTGAAGCTTTCTTT
TRBV6-2/TRBV6-3,few,TRBJ1-5,NA,CASSRDLGGQPQHF,TGTGCCAGCAGCCGAGACTTGGGAGGGCAGCCCCAGCATTTT
TRBV20-1,many,TRBJ1-1,NA,CSARGGAGSEAFF,TGCAGTGCTAGAGGGGGGGCAGGGAGTGAAGCTTTCTTT
TRBV13,NA,TRBJ2-3,NA,CASSYGRADTQYF,TGTGCCAGCAGCTACGGCCGGGCAGATACGCAGTATTTT
TRBV30,few,TRBJ1-5,TRBD1,CAWSDGQGPLLGNQPQHF,TGTGCCTGGAGTGACGGACAGGGACCCCTCTTAGGCAATCAGCCCCAGCATTTT
TRBV15,many,TRBJ1-5,NA,CATSGASNQPQHF,TGTGCCACCAGCGGAGCTAGCAATCAGCCCCAGCATTTT
TRBV6-1,NA,TRBJ1-1,TRBD1,CASSRRDSTPNTEAFF,TGTGCCAGCAGTAGAAGGGACAGTACCCCGAACACTGAAGCTTTCTTT
TRBV3-1,few,TRBJ2-2,NA,CASSQEVLIGELFF,TGTGCCAGCAGCCAAGAGGTCTTGATCGGGGAGCTGTTTTTT
TRBV6-2/TRBV6-3,NA,TRBJ1-6,NA,CASSYDGGRGSPLHF,TGTGCCAGCAGTTACGACGGGGGACGCGGTTCACCCCTCCACTTT
TRBV29-1,NA,TRBJ1-1,NA,CSVNLGSEAFF,TGCAGCGTTAATCTTGGGTCTGAAGCTTTCTTT
TRBV27,few,TRBJ2-7,NA,CASSSPGTYHVGEQYF,TGTGCCAGCAGTTCTCCCGGGACCTATCACGTGGGCGAGCAGTACTTC
TRBV28,few,TRBJ2-5,TRBD1,CASSSGQYQETQYF,TGTGCCAGCAGTTCGGGACAGTACCAAGAGACCCAGTACTTC
TRBV20-1,many,TRBJ2-5,NA,CSAPFSGTQYF,TGCAGTGCCCCATTCTCAGGGACCCAGTACTTC
TRBV6-2/TRBV6-3,few,TRBJ1-2,NA,CASSIQGGYGYTF,TGTGCCAGCAGTATCCAGGGAGGCTATGGCTACACCTTC
TRBV7-9,few,TRBJ1-4,TRBD1,CASSSPGQGDEKLFF,TGTGCCAGCAGCTCACCGGGACAGGGGGATGAAAAACTGTTTTTT
TRBV27,many,TRBJ2-7,TRBD2,CASSSLAGGFYEQYF,TGTGCCAGCAGCAGCCTAGCGGGGGGATTCTACGAGCAGTACTTC
TRBV28,few,TRBJ1-2,NA,CASSSTAYGYTF,TGTGCCAGCAGTTCGACAGCCTATGGCTACACCTTC
TRBV6-2/TRBV6-3,NA,TRBJ2-5,NA,CASSKPQDPPETQYF,TGTGCCAGCAGTAAGCCACAGGACCCCCCAGAGACCCAGTACTTC
TRBV10-1,few,TRBJ2-7,NA,CASSDQVTRMDEQYF,TGCGCCAGCAGTGACCAGGTTACTCGAATGGACGAGCAGTACTTC
TRBV2,many,TRBJ2-1,NA,CASNLKVF,TGTGCCAGCAACCTGAAGGTCTTC
TRBV2,NA,TRBJ1-6,NA,CASSESANSPLHF,TGTGCCAGCAGTGAAAGTGCTAATTCACCCCTCCACTTT
TRBV12-3/TRBV12-4,NA,TRBJ2-5,NA,CASSFVGRDQETQYF,TGTGCCAGCAGTTTTGTGGGCAGGGACCAAGAGACCCAGTACTTC
TRBV24-1,NA,TRBJ2-6,TRBD1,CATSDPIKGTGNVLTF,TGTGCCACCAGTGATCCTATAAAAGGGACAGGGAACGTCCTGACTTTC
TRBV9,few,TRBJ1-1,NA,CASSVGQHRGTEAFF,TGTGCCAGCAGCGTAGGGCAGCACAGAGGCACTGAAGCTTTCTTT
TRBV5-1,NA,TRBJ2-5,NA,CASSTEKETQYF,TGCGCCAGCAGCACGGAAAAAGAGACCCAGTACTTC
TRBV5-1,few,TRBJ1-1,NA,CASSPNRLRNTEAFF,TGCGCCAGCAGCCCAAATAGGCTCCGTAACACTGAAGCTTTCTTT
TRBV7-2,few,TRBJ2-7,NA,CASSPGNSYFYEQYF,TGTGCCAGCAGCCCAGGGAACAGCTACTTCTACGAGCAGTACTTC
TRBV25-1,NA,TRBJ2-5,TRBD2,CASSEWRAGGETQYF,TGTGCCAGCAGTGAATGGCGCGCGGGGGGGGAGACCCAGTACTTC
TRBV7-2,many,TRBJ2-7,NA,CASSTLSWGDEQYF,TGTGCCAGCAGCACCTTAAGTTGGGGGGACGAGCAGTACTTC
TRBV29-1,NA,TRBJ2-3,TRBD2,CSATVAGGRTDTQYF,TGCAGCGCGACTGTAGCGGGGGGCAGAACAGATACGCAGTATTTT
TRBV27,NA,TRBJ2-7,TRBD1,CASSYGTAGEQYF,TGTGCCAGCAGTTATGGGACAGCAGGCGAGCAGTACTTC
TRBV6-4,many,TRBJ2-2,TRBD1,CASSPLPGQENTGELFF,TGTGCCAGCAGTCCCCTTCCGGGACAGGAGAACACCGGGGAGCTGTTTTTT
TRBV20-1,NA,TRBJ1-5,NA,CSASQEYSNQPQHF,TGCAGTGCTAGCCAGGAATATAGCAATCAGCCCCAGCATTTT
TRBV5-4,few,TRBJ1-1,TRBD1,CASEGGQGISEAFF,TGTGCCAGCGAGGGGGGACAGGGGATCTCTGAAGCTTTCTTT
TRBV10-2,NA,TRBJ2-3,TRBD1,CASSEQGGTDTQYF,TGCGCCAGCAGTGAACAGGGGGGCACAGATACGCAGTATTTT
TRBV6-1,few,TRBJ2-1,NA,CASSEGVGINEQFF,TGTGCCAGCAGTGAAGGCGTAGGGATCAATGAGCAGTTCTTC
TRBV6-1,NA,TRBJ2-5,NA,CASSFSGLQETQYF,TGTGCCAGCAGTTTCTCCGGGCTCCAAGAGACCCAGTACTTC
TRBV5-1,NA,TRBJ2-1,NA,CASTLSLNNEQFF,TGCGCCAGCACCCTAAGCCTAAACAATGAGCAGTTCTTC
TRBV20-1,many,TRBJ2-7,NA,CSARDKDYEQYF,TGCAGTGCTAGAGATAAGGACTACGAGCAGTACTTC
TRBV27,few,TRBJ2-7,NA,CASSSGLRQYEQYF,TGTGCCAGCAGTTCGGGACTCAGGCAATACGAGCAGTACTTC